This entry lists 29 T cell receptor beta chains sequenced from one sample in a study of cytomegalovirus exposure and HLA in healthy donors. The PCR was carried out with 60 Vbeta primers and 13 Jbeta primers. Profiling relied on immunoSEQ multiplex PCR, and the TCRdb table lists in-frame clones only, not all of them. The sample records 150,000 or so clones, approximately 70% being singletons. Sequenced input: PBMCs. The receptors shown here come from a human donor in good health.

This rearrangement joins TRBV14 to TRBJ2-7, with 9 bases fitting TRBD2. Unmatched junction bases numbered 5, after V lost 3 bases and J lost 2 bases. This CDR3 has 15 residues. The V gene's germline CDR1 is SGHDN and CDR2 FVKESK. The CDR3 nucleotides are TGTGCCAGCAGCCACCGGATAGCGGGGGCCTACGAGCAGTACTTC. It encodes CASSHRIAGAYEQYF.

This chain links TRBV9 with TRBJ1-1; 8 positions agree with TRBD1. Germline V CDR1 and CDR2: SGDLS, YYNGEE. J gave up 6 bases and V 0 bases, and 4 bases lay outside the gene matches. CDR3 length: 14 amino acids. The CDR3 region is CASSVAIQGAEAFF. In nucleotides, the CDR3 is TGTGCCAGCAGCGTAGCTATACAGGGGGCTGAAGCTTTCTTT.

This clone was seen only a few times. The CDR3 DNA is TGTGCCAGTAGTATTCTCGGACAGGGGTCCTACGAGCAGTACTTC. Encoded protein: CASSILGQGSYEQYF. The V call is TRBV19, the J call TRBJ2-7, with 9 positions matching TRBD1. The CDR3 is 15 amino acids. The germline V gene encodes CDR1 LNHDA and CDR2 SQIVND (reference sequence). V trimming: 3 bases; J trimming: 1 base; junction bases outside the gene matches: 4.

The genes are TRBV14 and TRBJ1-1; unclear D gene. The germline V gene encodes CDR1 SGHDN and CDR2 FVKESK. CDR3 length: 13 amino acids. V dropped 0 bases and J dropped 11 bases, with 13 bases sitting between them. The CDR3 spells CASSQDNILGAFF. CDR3 nucleotides: TGTGCCAGCAGCCAAGATAACATACTAGGGGCTTTCTTT.

This clone was detected a few times. This chain uses TRBV5-1 with TRBJ1-2, with 7 nucleotides matching TRBD1. Trimming cost V 3 bases and J 1 base; bases outside gene matches: 6. Germline V gives CDR1 SGHRS, CDR2 YFSETQ. This CDR3 comprises 15 residues. The CDR3 here is CASSSVGQVNYGYTF. CDR3 coding DNA: TGCGCCAGCAGCTCAGTTGGACAGGTTAACTATGGCTACACCTTC.

V is TRBV7-8 and J is TRBJ2-7; 7 nucleotides line up with TRBD1. CDR1 SGHVS and CDR2 FQNEAQ come from the germline V gene. This CDR3 is built from 14 residues. J lost 1 base, V lost 5 bases, and 5 bases had no gene match. CDR3 bases: TGTGCCAGCAGCGTAGACAGGGCTTCCTACGAGCAGTACTTC. Translation gives CASSVDRASYEQYF. The full variable domain, completed using reference TRBV7-8 and TRBJ2-7, is GAGVSQSPRYKVAKRGQDVALRCDPISGHVSLFWYQQALGQGPEFLTYFQNEAQLDKSGLPSDRFFAERPEGSVSTLKIQRTQQEDSAVYLCASSVDRASYEQYFGPGTRLTVT.

This clone was counted between two and nine times. In DNA form, the CDR3 reads TGTGCCAGTAGTATGCGGTATGGCTACACCTTC. Its translation: CASSMRYGYTF. The V and J genes are TRBV19 and TRBJ1-2; D gene ambiguous. This CDR3 is 11 amino acids long. Germline CDR1 is LNHDA and CDR2 is SQIVND (reference sequence). V was trimmed by 3 bases and J by 5 bases, leaving 4 bases between them.

This chain connects TRBV6-1 to TRBJ2-7; weak D call: TRBD1 (6 bases). V lost 2 bases and J lost 1, with 21 bases in between. This CDR3 region has 18 residues. In germline, CDR1 is MNHNS, CDR2 SASEGT. The CDR3, as DNA: TGTGCCAGCAGTGAAAACCGCGTGACAGGATATCCGTCCTACGAGCAGTACTTC. Amino acid sequence: CASSENRVTGYPSYEQYF.

In the case of this clone: One end of the junction is discordant with germline, which a read error may explain. This chain connects TRBV7-7 to TRBJ2-1; possibly TRBD2 for D (7 bases). CDR3 size: 16 residues. CDR1 and CDR2 from the germline V gene are SSHAT and FNYEAQ (reference sequence). This CDR3 is CASSSGGPSGYNEQFF. In DNA form, the CDR3 reads TGTGCTAGCAGCTCCGGGGGGCCGAGTGGGTACAATGAGCAGTTCTTC.

The gene calls are TRBV6-1 and TRBJ1-2; tentative D call: TRBD1 (5 bases). The CDR3 extends over 13 amino acids. Germline V gives CDR1 MNHNS, CDR2 SASEGT. Trimming shortened V by 6 bases and J by 4 bases, and 12 bases separated the two germline ends. CDR3 sequence (DNA): TGTGCCAGCAGCCCGGAGCAGGGCTATGGCTACACCTTC. Amino acids: CASSPEQGYGYTF.

The chain has TRBV6-4 and TRBJ1-3; the D gene is possibly TRBD1 (5 bases). Per germline, CDR1 MRHNA and CDR2 SNTAGT. The CDR3 loop spans 15 amino acids. Deletions cut 0 bases from V and 2 bases from J, with 8 bases between. Here the CDR3 DNA reads TGTGCCAGCAGTGACTCGACAGATCCTGGAAACACCATATATTTT. Translated: CASSDSTDPGNTIYF.

The CDR3 nucleotides read TGTGCCTGGAGTGCTCCTAGGACTAGCCGTAACAATGAGCAGTTCTTC. Its translation: CAWSAPRTSRNNEQFF. The rearrangement links TRBV30 to TRBJ2-1, with 8 bases fitting TRBD2. The ends lost 1 base at V and 5 bases at J; junction bases unmatched: 10. Germline loops: CDR1 GTSNPN, CDR2 SVGIG (reference sequence). The CDR3 consists of 16 residues.

This clone turned up a few times. The chain uses TRBV4-3 and TRBJ1-4; TRBD1 matches 10 bases. Trimming removed 5 bases from V and 6 bases from J; junction bases left unmatched: 3. Germline V gene sequence: CDR1 LGHNA, CDR2 YSLEER. The CDR3 runs 14 residues. The CDR3 sequence is CASSIGTGDEKLFF. The CDR3 region has the DNA TGCGCCAGCAGCATCGGGACAGGGGATGAAAAACTGTTTTTT.

Regarding this clone: Other DNA variants within this sample encode the same CDR3. The chain combines TRBV27 with TRBJ2-1, with 10 bases identical to TRBD1. V gave up 6 bases and J gave up 2 bases; unmatched junction bases: 4. Germline-derived CDR1 and CDR2 are MNHEY and SMNVEV (reference sequence). This CDR3 has 15 amino acids. CDR3 amino acids: CASSSGQGTYNEQFF. The CDR3 DNA reads as TGTGCCAGCAGCTCGGGACAGGGGACCTACAATGAGCAGTTCTTC.

V and J are TRBV2 and TRBJ2-1, with 9 positions matching TRBD2. V trimming: 7 bases; J trimming: 9 bases; junction bases outside the gene matches: 13. This CDR3 has 15 amino acids. CDR1 SNHLY and CDR2 FYNNEI come from the germline V gene. CDR3 coding DNA: TGTGCCAGCACCGGGGGCGGCGGGGGGGCCGCTGAGCAGTTCTTC. Translated, it gives CASTGGGGGAAEQFF. The full variable domain, its missing parts supplied by reference TRBV2 and TRBJ2-1, is EPEVTQTPSHQVTQMGQEVILRCVPISNHLYFYWYRQILGQKVEFLVSFYNNEISEKSEIFDDQFSVERPDGSNFTLKIRSTKLEDSAMYFCASTGGGGGAAEQFFGPGTRLTVL.

The chain employs TRBV15 and TRBJ2-3; tentative D call: TRBD2 (7 bases). In germline, CDR1 is LNHNV, CDR2 YYDKDF (reference sequence). Between the trimmed V and J ends, which lost 0 bases and 1 base, there was a span of 11 bases. The CDR3 consists of 16 residues. CDR3 region: CATSREGGAGTDTQYF. CDR3 nucleotides: TGTGCCACCAGCAGAGAGGGGGGGGCGGGCACAGATACGCAGTATTTT.

The rearrangement links TRBV9 to TRBJ2-3; TRBD2 agrees at 8 bases. The J segment lost 7 bases and the V segment lost 6 bases, leaving 4 bases of the junction unmatched. CDR3 length equals 12 residues. Germline assignment: CDR1 SGDLS and CDR2 YYNGEE. CDR3 sequence reads: CASNSGGNTQYF. The CDR3 DNA reads TGTGCCAGCAACTCGGGGGGGAATACGCAGTATTTT.

The chain couples TRBV7-3 to TRBJ2-1; the match to TRBD2 covers 11 bases. The CDR3 totals 14 residues. Germline V CDR1 and CDR2: SGHTA, FQGTGA. Trimming at V came to 5 bases and at J to 5 bases, leaving 2 bases not matched to a gene. CDR3: CASSPSGGNNEQFF. In DNA, the CDR3 is TGTGCCAGCAGCCCTAGCGGGGGGAACAATGAGCAGTTCTTC.

The J gene is TRBJ1-1, the V gene TRBV5-5, with a weak D call TRBD1 (5 bases). The CDR3 contains 14 residues. Germline CDR1 SGHKS, CDR2 YYEKEE (reference sequence). Between the trimmed V and J ends, which lost 0 bases and 6 bases, there was a span of 12 bases. CDR3 nucleotides: TGTGCCAGCAGCTTGGACTCAGGGAGGCCTGAAGCTTTCTTT. Translation gives CASSLDSGRPEAFF.

This clone was recorded a few times. The V call is TRBV10-1, the J call TRBJ1-4, with 8 bases matching TRBD1. CDR1 and CDR2 (germline): WNHNN, SYGVQD (reference sequence). V trimming: 0 bases; J trimming: 16 bases; junction bases outside the gene matches: 7. The CDR3 length is 13 residues. The CDR3 here is CASSESRTGTRFF. CDR3 DNA: TGCGCCAGCAGTGAGTCGAGGACAGGGACACGGTTTTTT.

V and J are TRBV5-1 and TRBJ1-6; a weak D match, TRBD1 (5 bases). The CDR3 runs to 17 residues. CDR1 is SGHRS, CDR2 YFSETQ, per germline. V was cut by 2 bases and J by 3 bases, with 15 bases left in between. CDR3 loop: CASSLGLGGNYNSPLHF. In DNA, the CDR3 is TGCGCCAGCAGCTTAGGCCTGGGGGGGAACTATAATTCACCCCTCCACTTT.

This clone was seen just once. A junction end diverges from the germline sequence, so it may reflect a read error. This sequence joins TRBV5-1 and TRBJ2-5; possibly TRBD1 for D (6 bases). Germline V gives CDR1 SGHRS, CDR2 YFSETQ. The CDR3 is 14 residues long. CDR3 in amino acids: CASSLGQNQEAQYF. DNA for the CDR3: TGCGCCAGCAGCTTAGGACAGAACCAAGAGGCCCAGTACTTC.

The rearrangement links TRBV9 to TRBJ1-1, with 8 bases fitting TRBD1. The germline V gene has CDR1 SGDLS and CDR2 YYNGEE. The CDR3 is 15 amino acids. V lost 4 bases to trimming and J lost 4 bases; unmatched junction nucleotides: 9. The CDR3 DNA reads TGTGCCAGCAGCCCCCAGGTTACAGGGGGCACTGAAGCTTTCTTT. This gives the protein CASSPQVTGGTEAFF.

This sequence joins TRBV11-2 and TRBJ2-1; D is unresolved. The CDR3 contains 14 residues. Trimming removed 5 bases from V and 8 bases from J, with 16 bases in between. CDR1 and CDR2 from the germline V gene are SGHAT and FQNNGV. The CDR3 protein is CASSAARSLDEQFF. The CDR3 nucleotides are TGTGCCAGCAGCGCCGCTCGGAGTCTGGATGAGCAGTTCTTC.

This chain links TRBV19 with TRBJ1-1; 10 bases fit TRBD1. V lost 4 bases to trimming and J lost 3 bases; unmatched junction nucleotides: 14. The CDR3 consists of 18 residues. CDR1 LNHDA and CDR2 SQIVND come from the germline V gene (reference sequence). CDR3 bases: TGTGCCAGTAGTACCTTGACAGGGGGCGCATATTTACACACTGAAGCTTTCTTT. Its translation is CASSTLTGGAYLHTEAFF.

The rearrangement joins TRBV6-5 to TRBJ2-7, with 7 bases identical to TRBD1. V lost 2 bases to trimming and J lost 4 bases; unmatched junction nucleotides: 5. CDR3 length: 14 residues. The germline V gene has CDR1 MNHEY and CDR2 SVGAGI. The CDR3 reads CASSYDRVTYEQYF. The CDR3 nucleotides are TGTGCCAGCAGTTACGACAGGGTTACTTACGAGCAGTACTTC.

This clone was seen only a few times. This chain joins TRBV7-8 and TRBJ1-2; D is possibly TRBD1 (5 bases). The CDR3 has 14 amino acids. The ends were cut back, 1 base at V and 4 bases at J, with 10 bases in the middle. Germline V gene lookup returns CDR1 SGHVS and CDR2 FQNEAQ. The DNA for the CDR3 is TGTGCCAGCAGCTTAGATCCAGGGCCCTATGGCTACACCTTC. Its protein is CASSLDPGPYGYTF.

This clone was observed a single time. The same CDR3 can be traced to other DNA sequences in this sample. V and J are TRBV2 and TRBJ1-5; no clear D. CDR3 length equals 13 residues. From germline, CDR1 is SNHLY and CDR2 FYNNEI. Trimming removed 10 bases from V and 2 bases from J, with 12 bases in between. Here the CDR3 DNA reads TGTGCCACCTCCTTAGCTGGCAATCAGCCCCAGCATTTT. This translates into CATSLAGNQPQHF.

V is TRBV4-1 and J is TRBJ1-6; 7 bases fit TRBD1. From germline, CDR1 is MGHRA and CDR2 YSYEKL. The CDR3 loop spans 15 amino acids. Germline trimming cut 8 bases from V and 0 bases from J; bases unmatched to any gene: 4. The CDR3 bases are TGCGCCAGCCAGGGGGAGAGCTCCTATAATTCACCCCTCCACTTT. This translates into CASQGESSYNSPLHF.